The rows below give T cell receptor beta chains drawn from one sample of a study of T cells expressing NK-cell markers. TCRdb re-called the 5' RACE reads; one entry per CDR3 protein, DNA not given. In all, the sample yields about 260,000 distinct CDR3 sequences. The source material was blood T cells: a sorted CD56 or NKG2C T cell subset, CD4+ or CD8+ T cells, or bulk PBMC T cells (not recorded which). The receptors were gathered from a man between 18 and 29 years old in good health. CDR3s include the opening cysteine and the closing phenylalanine or tryptophan.

CDR3aa: CASSQSGTSGSWFTETQYF
v_gene: TRBV23-1
j_gene: TRBJ2-5

CDR3aa: CASSLAGGNQPQHF
v_gene: TRBV5-5
j_gene: TRBJ1-5

CDR3aa: CSARPPTDYEQYF
v_gene: TRBV20-1
j_gene: TRBJ2-7

CDR3aa: CAISEASRSSYEQYF
v_gene: TRBV10-3
j_gene: TRBJ2-7

CDR3aa: CATSDFSGLTQYF
v_gene: TRBV24-1
j_gene: TRBJ2-5

CDR3aa: CSASGLAESNQPQHF
v_gene: TRBV20-1
j_gene: TRBJ1-5

CDR3aa: CASSQRPAGESGELFF
v_gene: TRBV7-9
j_gene: TRBJ2-2

CDR3aa: CAWSVLKRNNEQFF
v_gene: TRBV30
j_gene: TRBJ2-1

CDR3aa: CASSDPGNSPLHF
v_gene: TRBV25-1
j_gene: TRBJ1-6

CDR3aa: CSVQGGRNTIYF
v_gene: TRBV29-1
j_gene: TRBJ1-3

CDR3aa: CASSLDGAHTDTQYF
v_gene: TRBV5-5
j_gene: TRBJ2-3

CDR3aa: CASSGQTSGSRADTQYF
v_gene: TRBV6-1
j_gene: TRBJ2-3

CDR3aa: CASSRPQGEPYNSPLHF
v_gene: TRBV6-5
j_gene: TRBJ1-6

CDR3aa: CAWGGTNEQFF
v_gene: TRBV30
j_gene: TRBJ2-1

CDR3aa: CATSSNYKLAGGSDTQYF
v_gene: TRBV15
j_gene: TRBJ2-3

CDR3aa: CASSMGSSDGPQHF
v_gene: TRBV19
j_gene: TRBJ1-5

CDR3aa: CAISESFRASGGNNEQFF
v_gene: TRBV10-3
j_gene: TRBJ2-1

CDR3aa: CASSLVLTGGENIQYF
v_gene: TRBV11-2
j_gene: TRBJ2-4

CDR3aa: CASSVAGDFSYEQYF
v_gene: TRBV9
j_gene: TRBJ2-7

CDR3aa: CASSFRLNSGNTIYF
v_gene: TRBV12-3/TRBV12-4
j_gene: TRBJ1-3

CDR3aa: CASSHQTDNEQFF
v_gene: TRBV3-1
j_gene: TRBJ2-1

CDR3aa: CASSPGGGVTEAFF
v_gene: TRBV3-1
j_gene: TRBJ1-1

CDR3aa: CASSPQARYEQYF
v_gene: TRBV6-6
j_gene: TRBJ2-7

CDR3aa: CASSYTRLADTQYF
v_gene: TRBV6-5
j_gene: TRBJ2-3

CDR3aa: CASSLDRVGGEQFF
v_gene: TRBV12-3/TRBV12-4
j_gene: TRBJ2-1

CDR3aa: CASSRQGRNEQFF
v_gene: TRBV18
j_gene: TRBJ2-1

CDR3aa: CASSLSGLAGVSHHNEQFF
v_gene: TRBV12-3/TRBV12-4
j_gene: TRBJ2-1

CDR3aa: CASSLPWTGSSGANVLTF
v_gene: TRBV7-2
j_gene: TRBJ2-6

CDR3aa: CASSLGIISTDTQYF
v_gene: TRBV5-1
j_gene: TRBJ2-3

CDR3aa: CASSRPEGKDTQYF
v_gene: TRBV7-2
j_gene: TRBJ2-3

CDR3aa: CASSLSSVGEQFF
v_gene: TRBV5-1
j_gene: TRBJ2-1

CDR3aa: CASSYSGRGAEQPQHF
v_gene: TRBV6-5
j_gene: TRBJ1-5

CDR3aa: CASSQRLPGVRTEAFF
v_gene: TRBV3-1
j_gene: TRBJ1-1

CDR3aa: CASSFARLGSQETQYF
v_gene: TRBV12-3/TRBV12-4
j_gene: TRBJ2-5

CDR3aa: CSAGRQASSGNTIYF
v_gene: TRBV20-1
j_gene: TRBJ1-3

CDR3aa: CATSRPGGFSYEQYF
v_gene: TRBV15
j_gene: TRBJ2-7

CDR3aa: CAIRPPGSYNEQFF
v_gene: TRBV10-3
j_gene: TRBJ2-1

CDR3aa: CSAPRTSGRYNEQFF
v_gene: TRBV20-1
j_gene: TRBJ2-1

CDR3aa: CASSLGAGEGNEQFF
v_gene: TRBV7-2
j_gene: TRBJ2-1

CDR3aa: CASSLGLREETQYF
v_gene: TRBV5-4
j_gene: TRBJ2-5

CDR3aa: CASSEQTGANIQYF
v_gene: TRBV10-2
j_gene: TRBJ2-4

CDR3aa: CASRSGQSPRHTGELFF
v_gene: TRBV5-4
j_gene: TRBJ2-2

CDR3aa: CASSFGGFKNNEQFF
v_gene: TRBV5-1
j_gene: TRBJ2-1

CDR3aa: CASSSRRTINQPQHF
v_gene: TRBV7-8
j_gene: TRBJ1-5

CDR3aa: CAWRVAGANVLTF
v_gene: TRBV30
j_gene: TRBJ2-6

CDR3aa: CASSLMGSADTQYF
v_gene: TRBV11-2
j_gene: TRBJ2-3

CDR3aa: CASKGLTNEKLFF
v_gene: TRBV19
j_gene: TRBJ1-4

CDR3aa: CSVGPSSYEQYF
v_gene: TRBV29-1
j_gene: TRBJ2-7

CDR3aa: CSVGQSGEKLFF
v_gene: TRBV29-1
j_gene: TRBJ1-4

CDR3aa: CASSQDRVGTAYGYTF
v_gene: TRBV4-2
j_gene: TRBJ1-2

CDR3aa: CSSRLAGNTGELFF
v_gene: TRBV29-1
j_gene: TRBJ2-2

CDR3aa: CASSSGLNQPQHF
v_gene: TRBV10-1
j_gene: TRBJ1-5

CDR3aa: CASSYFMGQGINNEQFF
v_gene: TRBV6-5
j_gene: TRBJ2-1

CDR3aa: CASSQDNRGPDTEAFF
v_gene: TRBV4-1
j_gene: TRBJ1-1

CDR3aa: CASTLFSRGIDEQFF
v_gene: TRBV6-2/TRBV6-3
j_gene: TRBJ2-1

CDR3aa: CSAQGRETQYF
v_gene: TRBV29-1
j_gene: TRBJ2-5

CDR3aa: CASRSGGRRSNEQFF
v_gene: TRBV6-1
j_gene: TRBJ2-1

CDR3aa: CASSYRQGLGDYNEQFF
v_gene: TRBV6-5
j_gene: TRBJ2-1

CDR3aa: CSARNPPGIETQYF
v_gene: TRBV20-1
j_gene: TRBJ2-5